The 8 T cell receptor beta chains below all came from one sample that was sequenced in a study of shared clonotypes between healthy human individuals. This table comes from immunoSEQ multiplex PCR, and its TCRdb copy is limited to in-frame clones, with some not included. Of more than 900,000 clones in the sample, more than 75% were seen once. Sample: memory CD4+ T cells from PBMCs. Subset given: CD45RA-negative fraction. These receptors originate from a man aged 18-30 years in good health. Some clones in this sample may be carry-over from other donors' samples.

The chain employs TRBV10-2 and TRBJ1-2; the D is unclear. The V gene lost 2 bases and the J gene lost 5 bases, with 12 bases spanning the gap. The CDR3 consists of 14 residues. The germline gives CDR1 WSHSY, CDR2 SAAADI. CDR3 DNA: TGCGCCAGCAGTGAGGGCAGGCCTACATATGGCTACACCTTC. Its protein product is CASSEGRPTYGYTF.

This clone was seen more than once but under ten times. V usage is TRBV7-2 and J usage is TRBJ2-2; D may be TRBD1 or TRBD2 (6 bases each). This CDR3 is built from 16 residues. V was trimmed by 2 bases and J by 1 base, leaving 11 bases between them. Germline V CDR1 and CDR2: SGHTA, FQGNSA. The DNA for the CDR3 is TGTGCCAGCAGCTTATTGGGGGGCCGGAACACCGGGGAGCTGTTTTTT. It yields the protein CASSLLGGRNTGELFF.

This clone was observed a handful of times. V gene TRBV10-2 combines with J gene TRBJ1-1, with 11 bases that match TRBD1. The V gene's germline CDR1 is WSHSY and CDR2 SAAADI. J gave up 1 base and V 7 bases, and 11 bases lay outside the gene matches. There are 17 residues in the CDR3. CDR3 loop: CASIAWRGTGGNTEAFF. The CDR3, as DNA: TGCGCCAGCATTGCCTGGAGGGGGACAGGGGGGAACACTGAAGCTTTCTTT.

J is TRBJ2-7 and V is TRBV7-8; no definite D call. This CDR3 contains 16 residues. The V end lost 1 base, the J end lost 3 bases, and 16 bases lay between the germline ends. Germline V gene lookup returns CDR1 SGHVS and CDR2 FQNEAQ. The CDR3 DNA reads TGTGCCAGCAGCTTAGGTGGGGTAACCCGGGTCTACGAGCAGTACTTC. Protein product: CASSLGGVTRVYEQYF.

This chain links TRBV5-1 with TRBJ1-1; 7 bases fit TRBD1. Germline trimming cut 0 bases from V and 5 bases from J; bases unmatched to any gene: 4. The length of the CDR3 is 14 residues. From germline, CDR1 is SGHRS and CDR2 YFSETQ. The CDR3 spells CASSLETGETEAFF. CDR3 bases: TGCGCCAGCAGCTTGGAAACAGGGGAAACTGAAGCTTTCTTT.

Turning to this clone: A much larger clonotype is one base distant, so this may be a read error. CDR3: CASASRGGTGDTIYF. The CDR3 coding sequence is TGTGCCAGCGCCTCCCGGGGAGGAACTGGAGACACCATATATTTT. This rearrangement joins TRBV27 to TRBJ1-3; D call uncertain. Germline V gene lookup returns CDR1 MNHEY and CDR2 SMNVEV (reference sequence). The CDR3 has 15 residues.

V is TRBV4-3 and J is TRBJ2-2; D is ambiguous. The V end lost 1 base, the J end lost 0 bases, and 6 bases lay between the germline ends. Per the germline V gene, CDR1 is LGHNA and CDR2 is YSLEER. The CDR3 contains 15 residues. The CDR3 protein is CASSQGRANTGELFF. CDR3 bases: TGCGCCAGCAGCCAAGGCCGGGCGAACACCGGGGAGCTGTTTTTT.

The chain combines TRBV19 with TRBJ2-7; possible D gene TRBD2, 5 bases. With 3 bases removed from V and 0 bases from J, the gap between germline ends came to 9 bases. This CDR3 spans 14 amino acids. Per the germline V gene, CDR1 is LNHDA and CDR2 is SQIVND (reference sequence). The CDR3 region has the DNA TGTGCCAGTAGTATCGGCCGGGGCTCCTACGAGCAGTACTTC. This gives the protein CASSIGRGSYEQYF.